This T cell receptor beta chain was sequenced in a study of control samples from healthy donors and cancer patients. The protocol was immunoSEQ multiplex PCR, while the TCRdb copy is restricted to in-frame clones and leaves out a portion. Here the sample spans approximately 87,000 clones, over 85% being singletons. CDR3 length equals 14 residues. V lost 7 bases and J 6 bases, leaving 15 bases between the germline ends. CDR1 is MNHEY and CDR2 is SVGAGI in the germline V gene. Sequenced input: PBMCs. The V call is TRBV6-5, the J call TRBJ2-2; D unresolved. This sequence was found in a woman in her thirties or forties with lung cancer. Written as DNA, the CDR3 is TGTGCCAGCACGTCGACTTTAGCACCCGGGGAGCTGTTTTTT. This encodes CASTSTLAPGELFF.